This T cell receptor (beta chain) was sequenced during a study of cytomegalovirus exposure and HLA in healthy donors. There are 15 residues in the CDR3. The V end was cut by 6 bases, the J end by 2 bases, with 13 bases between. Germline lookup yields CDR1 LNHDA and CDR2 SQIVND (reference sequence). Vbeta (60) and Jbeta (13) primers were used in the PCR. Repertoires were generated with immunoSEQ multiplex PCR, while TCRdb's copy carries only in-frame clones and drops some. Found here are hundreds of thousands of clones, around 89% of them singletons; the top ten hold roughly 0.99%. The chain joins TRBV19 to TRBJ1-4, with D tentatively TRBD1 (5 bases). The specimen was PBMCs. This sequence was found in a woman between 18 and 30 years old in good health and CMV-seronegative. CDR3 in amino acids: CASSLTGNTNEKLFF. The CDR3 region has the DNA TGTGCCAGTAGCCTTACAGGCAACACTAATGAAAAACTGTTTTTT.